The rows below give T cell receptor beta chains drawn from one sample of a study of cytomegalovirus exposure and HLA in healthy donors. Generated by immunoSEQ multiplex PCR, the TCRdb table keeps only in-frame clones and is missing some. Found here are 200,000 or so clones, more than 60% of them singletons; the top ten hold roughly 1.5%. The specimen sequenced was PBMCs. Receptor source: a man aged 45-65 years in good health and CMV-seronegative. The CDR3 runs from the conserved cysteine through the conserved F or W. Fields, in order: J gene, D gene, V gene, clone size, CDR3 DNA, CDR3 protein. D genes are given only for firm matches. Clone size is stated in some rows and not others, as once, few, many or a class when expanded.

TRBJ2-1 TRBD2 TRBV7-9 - TGTGCCAGCAGCTTCGGGGGGTCGGGTGAGCAGTTCTTC CASSFGGSGEQFF
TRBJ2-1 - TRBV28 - TGTGCCAGCAGTCCTAACCGGGACTCAGGACTCAATGAGCAGTTCTTC CASSPNRDSGLNEQFF
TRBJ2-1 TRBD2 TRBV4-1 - TGCGCCAGCAGCCAAACTAGCGGTAGCTCCTACAATGAGCAGTTCTTC CASSQTSGSSYNEQFF
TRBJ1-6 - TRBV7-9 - TGTGCCAGCAGCTTAGTGGCCGCCGATTCACCCCTCCACTTT CASSLVAADSPLHF
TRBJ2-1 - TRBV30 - TGTGCCTGGAGTGGCACAAGGGGGGGCTCCTACGATGAGCAGTTCTTC CAWSGTRGGSYDEQFF
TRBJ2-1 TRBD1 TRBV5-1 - TGCGCCAGCAGCTTGGTAGTCGACAGGGGTGGCTATGAGCAGTTCTTC CASSLVVDRGGYEQFF
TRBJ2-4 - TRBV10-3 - TGTGCCTCGTCCCATGTCGACAGTTATAACATTCAGTACTTC CASSHVDSYNIQYF
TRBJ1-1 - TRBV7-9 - TGTGCCAGCAACTTCTTACTCACTGAAGCTTTCTTT CASNFLLTEAFF
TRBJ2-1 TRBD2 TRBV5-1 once TGCGCCAGCAGCTTGACGACTAGCGGATACAATGAGCAGTTCTTC CASSLTTSGYNEQFF
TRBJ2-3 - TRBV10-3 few TGTGCCATCAGACGGACTTTGGCAGATACGCAGTATTTT CAIRRTLADTQYF
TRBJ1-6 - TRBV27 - TGTGCCAGCAGTTTACTGGGCCGGGGGTCACCCCTCCACTTT CASSLLGRGSPLHF
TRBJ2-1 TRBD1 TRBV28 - TGTGCCAGCAGTTCGAAGACAGGGGGCGCAGGTGAGCAGTTCTTC CASSSKTGGAGEQFF
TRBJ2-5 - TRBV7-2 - TGTGCCAGCAGCGGCGAGACCCAGTACTTC CASSGETQYF
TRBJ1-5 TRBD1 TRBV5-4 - TGTGCCAAATGCCAGGGACAGAGCAATCAGCCCCAGCATTTT CAKCQGQSNQPQHF
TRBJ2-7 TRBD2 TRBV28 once TGTGCCAGCAGTCCTACTAGCGGGAGGTACGAGCAGTACTTC CASSPTSGRYEQYF
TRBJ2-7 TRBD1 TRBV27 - TGTGCCAGCCATCCCTCTTCGGGACAGGGGGCCTTTCCCTACTACGAGCAGTACTTC CASHPSSGQGAFPYYEQYF
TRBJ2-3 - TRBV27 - TGTGCCAGCAGTTTAGGGCCAAGCACAGATACGCAGTATTTT CASSLGPSTDTQYF
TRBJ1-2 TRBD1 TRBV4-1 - TGCGCCAGCAGCCAAGAGACAGGGAAGTGGTATGGCTACACCTTC CASSQETGKWYGYTF
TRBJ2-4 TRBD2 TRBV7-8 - TGTGCCAGCAGCCCCGGGACTAGCGGGAGGGTAGCCAAAAACATTCAGTACTTC CASSPGTSGRVAKNIQYF
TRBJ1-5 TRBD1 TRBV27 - TGTGCCAGCAGGTCGGGACAGCCGGGCGATCAGCCCCAGCATTTT CASRSGQPGDQPQHF
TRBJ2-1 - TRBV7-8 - TGTGCCAGCAGCCAGAACGCTGAGCAGTTCTTC CASSQNAEQFF
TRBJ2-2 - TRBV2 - TGTGCCAGCACGAGTCGGACCGGGGAGCTGTTTTTT CASTSRTGELFF
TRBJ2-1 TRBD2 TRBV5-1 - TGCGCCAGCAGCGGGACTAGCGGGAAGGGCGAGCAGTTCTTC CASSGTSGKGEQFF
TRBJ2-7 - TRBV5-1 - TGCGCCAGCAGCCCTGTTGGACTATCCTACGAGCAGTACTTC CASSPVGLSYEQYF
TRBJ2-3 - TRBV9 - TGTGCCAGCAGCGTAGTTTCGCAGGGTTTCACAGATACGCAGTATTTT CASSVVSQGFTDTQYF
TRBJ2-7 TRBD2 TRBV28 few TGTGCCAGCAGCTGGGGGGGAGGGCAGTACTTC CASSWGGGQYF
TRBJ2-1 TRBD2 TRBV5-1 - TGCGCCAGCAGGCGGTCTAGCGGGAGGGATGAGCAGTTCTTC CASRRSSGRDEQFF
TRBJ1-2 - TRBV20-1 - TGCAGTGCTTGGACAGAATATGGCTACACCTTC CSAWTEYGYTF
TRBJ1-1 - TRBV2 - TGTGCCAGCAGTCCCGGACAGTTGAGTACTGAAGCTTTCTTT CASSPGQLSTEAFF